The 4 T cell receptor beta chains given below trace back to one sample, sequenced in a study of beta chain features in type 1 diabetes. Investigators reverse transcribed all isolated RNA, so they sequenced expressed TCRB transcripts. The protocol was immunoSEQ multiplex PCR, while the TCRdb copy is restricted to in-frame clones and leaves out a portion. This table holds around 450,000 clones, roughly 11% found once. The sequencing sample was made of naive CD4+ T cells from blood. These receptors were collected from a woman between 18 and 30 years old in good health.

This clone was observed a few times. V and J are TRBV28 and TRBJ2-7; possible D gene TRBD2, 5 bases. V lost 4 bases and J 7 bases, leaving 11 bases between the germline ends. The CDR3 contains 12 residues. Germline V gene lookup returns CDR1 MDHEN and CDR2 SYDVKM. The CDR3 loop is CASSCRLCEQYV. As DNA, the CDR3 is TGTGCCAGCAGTTGCAGACTATGTGAGCAGTACGTC.

This chain links TRBV7-2 with TRBJ2-5; no reliable D call. Germline V gene data show CDR1 as SGHTA and CDR2 as FQGNSA. The CDR3 extends over 17 amino acids. The V end was cut by 1 base, the J end by 3 bases, with 18 bases between. DNA for the CDR3: TGTGCCAGCAGCTTAGTACCTGCCTTATGGGTTAAAGAGACCCAGTACTTC. Its translation is CASSLVPALWVKETQYF. Using reference TRBV7-2 and TRBJ2-5 for the parts outside the CDR3, the full variable domain is GAGVSQSPSNKVTEKGKDVELRCDPISGHTALYWYRQSLGQGLEFLIYFQGNSAPDKSGLPSDRFSAERTGGSVSTLTIQRTQQEDSAVYLCASSLVPALWVKETQYFGPGTRLLVL.

The chain joins TRBV29-1 to TRBJ1-1; 8 bases fit TRBD1. The CDR3 spans 11 residues. Germline V gene sequence: CDR1 SQVTM, CDR2 ANQGSEA. The J segment lost 6 bases and the V segment lost 7 bases, leaving 4 bases of the junction unmatched. CDR3 sequence reads: CSATGGAEAFF. For the CDR3, the DNA is TGCAGCGCCACAGGGGGGGCTGAAGCTTTCTTT.

This clone was seen only a few times. The V and J genes are TRBV18 and TRBJ2-1, with 9 bases fitting TRBD1. This CDR3 comprises 14 residues. Germline V gene lookup returns CDR1 KGHSH and CDR2 LQKENI. With 5 bases clipped from V and 2 bases from J, the junction kept 1 base outside the gene matches. In DNA, the CDR3 is TGTGCCAGCTCAACAGGGGGCACCTACAATGAGCAGTTCTTC. Translated, it gives CASSTGGTYNEQFF.